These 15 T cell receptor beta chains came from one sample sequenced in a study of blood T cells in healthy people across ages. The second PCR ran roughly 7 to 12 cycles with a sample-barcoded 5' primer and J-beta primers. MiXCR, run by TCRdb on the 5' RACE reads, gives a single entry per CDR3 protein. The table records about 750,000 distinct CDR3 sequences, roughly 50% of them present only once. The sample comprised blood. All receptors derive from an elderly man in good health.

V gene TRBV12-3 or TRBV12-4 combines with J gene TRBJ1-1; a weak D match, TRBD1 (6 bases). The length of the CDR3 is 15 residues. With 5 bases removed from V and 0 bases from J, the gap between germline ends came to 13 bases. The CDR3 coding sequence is TGTGCCAGCAGTCCTGATACAGGGATGAACACTGAAGCTTTCTTT. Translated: CASSPDTGMNTEAFF.

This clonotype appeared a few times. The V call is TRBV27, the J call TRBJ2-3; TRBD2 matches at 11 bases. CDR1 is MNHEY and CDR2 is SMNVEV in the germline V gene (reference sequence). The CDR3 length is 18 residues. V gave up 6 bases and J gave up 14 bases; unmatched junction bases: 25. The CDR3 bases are TGTGCCAGCAGACCCCCCGCAGTAGCGGGAGGGCGCCACAGATACGCGTATTTT. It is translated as CASRPPAVAGGRHRYAYF.

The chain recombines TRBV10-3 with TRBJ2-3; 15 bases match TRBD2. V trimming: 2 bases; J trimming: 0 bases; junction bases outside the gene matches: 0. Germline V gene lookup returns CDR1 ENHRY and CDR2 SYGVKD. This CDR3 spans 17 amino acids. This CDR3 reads CAISEGTSGRSTDTQYF. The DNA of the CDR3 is TGTGCCATCAGTGAGGGGACTAGCGGGAGGAGCACAGATACGCAGTATTTT.

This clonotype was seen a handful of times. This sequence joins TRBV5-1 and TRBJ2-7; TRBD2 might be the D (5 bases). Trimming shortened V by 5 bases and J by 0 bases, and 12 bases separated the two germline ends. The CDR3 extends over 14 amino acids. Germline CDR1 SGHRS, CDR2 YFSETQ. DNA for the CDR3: TGCGCCAGCAGAGAGCGGAGTAGCTCCTACGAGCAGTACTTC. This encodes CASRERSSSYEQYF.

CDR3 loop: CATSEPKAPGQTYLRDNEQFF. CDR3 in DNA: TGTGCCACCAGTGAACCGAAAGCTCCGGGACAGACTTATCTCAGGGACAATGAGCAGTTCTTC. The V gene is TRBV24-1, the J gene TRBJ2-1, with 7 nucleotides matching TRBD1. This CDR3 region has 21 residues. The germline V gene has CDR1 KGHDR and CDR2 SFDVKD. The V and J ends lost 4 bases and 5 bases, in that order; junction bases with no gene match: 25.

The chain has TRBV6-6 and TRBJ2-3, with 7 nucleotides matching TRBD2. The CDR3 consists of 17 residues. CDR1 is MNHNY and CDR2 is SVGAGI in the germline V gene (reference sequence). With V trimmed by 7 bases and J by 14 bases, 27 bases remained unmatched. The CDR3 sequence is CASTSRASGREHRYAYF. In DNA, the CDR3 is TGTGCCAGCACCTCCCGGGCTAGCGGAAGGGAGCACAGATACGCGTATTTT.

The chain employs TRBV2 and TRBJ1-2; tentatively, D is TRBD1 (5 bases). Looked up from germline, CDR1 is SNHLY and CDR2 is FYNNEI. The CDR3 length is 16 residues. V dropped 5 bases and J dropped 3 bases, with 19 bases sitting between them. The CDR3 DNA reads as TGTGCCAGCAGTATACGGGGGACGGGGTCGGACTATGGCTACACCTTC. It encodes CASSIRGTGSDYGYTF.

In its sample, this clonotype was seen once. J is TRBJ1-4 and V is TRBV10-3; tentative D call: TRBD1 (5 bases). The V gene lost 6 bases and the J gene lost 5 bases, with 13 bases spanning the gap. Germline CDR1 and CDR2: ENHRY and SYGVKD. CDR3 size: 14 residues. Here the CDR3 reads CAIRSGSQNEKLFF. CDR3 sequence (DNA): TGTGCCATCAGATCAGGGTCTCAGAATGAAAAACTGTTTTTT.

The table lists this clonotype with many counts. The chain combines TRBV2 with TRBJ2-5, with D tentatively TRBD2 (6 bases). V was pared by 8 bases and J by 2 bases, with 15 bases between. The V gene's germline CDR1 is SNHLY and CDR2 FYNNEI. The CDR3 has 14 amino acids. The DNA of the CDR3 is TGTGCCAGCTCCGCGGGGCGATCACAAGAGACCCAGTACTTC. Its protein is CASSAGRSQETQYF.

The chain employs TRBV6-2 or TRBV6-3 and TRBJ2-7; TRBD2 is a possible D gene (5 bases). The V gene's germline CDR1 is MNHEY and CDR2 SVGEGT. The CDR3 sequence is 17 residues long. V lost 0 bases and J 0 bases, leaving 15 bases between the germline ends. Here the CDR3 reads CASSYSVSTGSSYEQYF. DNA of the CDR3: TGTGCCAGCAGTTACTCTGTATCGACGGGAAGCTCCTACGAGCAGTACTTC.

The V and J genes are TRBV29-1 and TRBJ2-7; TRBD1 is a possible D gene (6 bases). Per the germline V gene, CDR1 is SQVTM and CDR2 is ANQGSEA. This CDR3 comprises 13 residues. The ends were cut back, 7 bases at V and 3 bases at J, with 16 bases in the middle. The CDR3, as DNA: TGCAGCGCCCAAGGGGGACCCAGCTACGAGCAGTACTTC. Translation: CSAQGGPSYEQYF.

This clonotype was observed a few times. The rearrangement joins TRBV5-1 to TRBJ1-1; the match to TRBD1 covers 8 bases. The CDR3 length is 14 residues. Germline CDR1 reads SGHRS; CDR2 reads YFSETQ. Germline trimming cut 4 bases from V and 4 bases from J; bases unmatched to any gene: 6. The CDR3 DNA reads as TGCGCCAGCAGCCCAATGGGGACAGGCACTGAAGCTTTCTTT. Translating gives CASSPMGTGTEAFF.

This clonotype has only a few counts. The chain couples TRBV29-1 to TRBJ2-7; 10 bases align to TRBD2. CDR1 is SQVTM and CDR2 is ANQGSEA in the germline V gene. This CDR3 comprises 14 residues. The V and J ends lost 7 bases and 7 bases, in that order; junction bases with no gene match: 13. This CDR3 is CSAQGLSGRGEQYF. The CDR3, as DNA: TGCAGCGCCCAGGGCCTAAGCGGGAGGGGAGAGCAGTACTTC.

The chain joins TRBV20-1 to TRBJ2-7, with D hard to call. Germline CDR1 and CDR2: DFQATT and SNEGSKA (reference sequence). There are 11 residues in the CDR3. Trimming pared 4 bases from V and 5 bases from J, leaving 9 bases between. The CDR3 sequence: CSAIRAHEQYF. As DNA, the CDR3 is TGCAGTGCTATTAGGGCCCACGAGCAGTACTTC.

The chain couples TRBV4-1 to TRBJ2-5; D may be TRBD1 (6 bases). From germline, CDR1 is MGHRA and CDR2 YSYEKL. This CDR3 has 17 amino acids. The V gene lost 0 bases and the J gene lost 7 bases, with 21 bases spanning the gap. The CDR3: CASSQEAGAFQGGTQYF. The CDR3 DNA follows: TGCGCCAGCAGCCAAGAGGCAGGGGCGTTTCAAGGAGGGACCCAGTACTTC.